This TCR beta chain was profiled in a study of T-cell reconstitution after alpha-beta-depleted transplantation in children. CDR3 length: 13 amino acids. V was clipped by 2 bases and J by 2 bases, with 6 bases between them. Preparation of the TCRbeta library was carried out with unique molecular identifiers. Each CDR3 protein gets one entry after TCRdb re-called the PCR reads with MiXCR. The sample records a few hundred thousand distinct CDR3 sequences, roughly a quarter being singletons. This clonotype has at least ten counts. Sequencing used PBMCs, obtained before TCRalphabeta/CD19-depleted stem cell transplant. The J gene is TRBJ1-2, the V gene TRBV12-3 or TRBV12-4, with D perhaps TRBD1 (5 bases). This sequence was found in a boy under three years old with Wiskott-Aldrich syndrome, due to receive a stem cell transplant. The CDR3 region has the DNA TGTGCCAGCAGTTTACAGGGAAACTATGGCTACACCTTC. Translated: CASSLQGNYGYTF.